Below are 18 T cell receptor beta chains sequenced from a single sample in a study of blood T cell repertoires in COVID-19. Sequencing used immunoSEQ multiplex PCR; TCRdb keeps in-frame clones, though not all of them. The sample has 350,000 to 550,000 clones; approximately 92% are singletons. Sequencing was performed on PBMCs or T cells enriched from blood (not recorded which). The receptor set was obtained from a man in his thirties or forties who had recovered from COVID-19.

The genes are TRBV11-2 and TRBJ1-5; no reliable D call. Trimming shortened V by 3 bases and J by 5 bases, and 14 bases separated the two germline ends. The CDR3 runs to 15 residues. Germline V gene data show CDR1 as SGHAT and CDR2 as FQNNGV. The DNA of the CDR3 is TGTGCCAGCAGCTTTACGGCAGGCCTCGATCAGCCCCAGCATTTT. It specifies CASSFTAGLDQPQHF.

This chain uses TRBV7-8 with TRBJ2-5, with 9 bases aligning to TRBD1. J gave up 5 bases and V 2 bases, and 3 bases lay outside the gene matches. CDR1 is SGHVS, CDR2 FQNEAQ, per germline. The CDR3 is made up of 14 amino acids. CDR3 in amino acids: CASSLRDREETQYF. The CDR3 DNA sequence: TGTGCCAGCAGCTTACGGGACAGGGAGGAGACCCAGTACTTC. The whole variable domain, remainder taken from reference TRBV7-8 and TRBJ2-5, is GAGVSQSPRYKVAKRGQDVALRCDPISGHVSLFWYQQALGQGPEFLTYFQNEAQLDKSGLPSDRFFAERPEGSVSTLKIQRTQQEDSAVYLCASSLRDREETQYFGPGTRLLVL.

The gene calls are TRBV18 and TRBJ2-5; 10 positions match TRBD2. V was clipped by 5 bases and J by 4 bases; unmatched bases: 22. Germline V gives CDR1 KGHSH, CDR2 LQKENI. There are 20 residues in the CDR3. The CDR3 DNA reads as TGTGCCAGCTCATCCACATGGGCCTCCGGGACTAGCGAATCGAGAGAGACCCAGTACTTC. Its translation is CASSSTWASGTSESRETQYF.

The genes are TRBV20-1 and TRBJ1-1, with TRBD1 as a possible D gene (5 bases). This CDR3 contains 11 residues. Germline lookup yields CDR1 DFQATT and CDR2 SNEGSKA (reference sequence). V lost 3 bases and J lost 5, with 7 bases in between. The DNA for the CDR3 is TGCAGTGCTAGGAAGGGGACTGAAGCTTTCTTT. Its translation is CSARKGTEAFF.

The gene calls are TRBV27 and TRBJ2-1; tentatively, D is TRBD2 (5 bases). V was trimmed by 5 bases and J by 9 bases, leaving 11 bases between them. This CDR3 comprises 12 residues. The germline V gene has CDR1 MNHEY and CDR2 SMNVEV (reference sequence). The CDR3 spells CASSPRESEQFF. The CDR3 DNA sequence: TGTGCCAGCAGTCCGAGGGAGAGTGAGCAGTTCTTC.

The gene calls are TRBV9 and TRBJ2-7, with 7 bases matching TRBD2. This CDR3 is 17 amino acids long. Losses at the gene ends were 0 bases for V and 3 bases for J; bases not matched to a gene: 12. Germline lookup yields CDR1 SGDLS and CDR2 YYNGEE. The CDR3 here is CASSVGVSSGNGYEQYF. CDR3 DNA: TGTGCCAGCAGCGTAGGCGTCTCCAGCGGGAACGGCTACGAGCAGTACTTC.

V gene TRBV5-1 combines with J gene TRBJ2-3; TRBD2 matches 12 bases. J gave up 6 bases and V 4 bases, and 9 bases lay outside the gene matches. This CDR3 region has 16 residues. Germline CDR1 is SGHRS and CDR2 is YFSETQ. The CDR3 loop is CASSLRASGREDTQYF. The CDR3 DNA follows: TGCGCCAGCAGCCTCCGGGCTAGCGGGAGGGAGGATACGCAGTATTTT.

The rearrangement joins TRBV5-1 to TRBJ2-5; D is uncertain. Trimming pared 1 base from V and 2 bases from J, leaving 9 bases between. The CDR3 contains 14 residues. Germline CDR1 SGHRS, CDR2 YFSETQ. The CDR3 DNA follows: TGCGCCAGCAGCTTGCGGCAGGCACAAGAGACCCAGTACTTC. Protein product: CASSLRQAQETQYF.

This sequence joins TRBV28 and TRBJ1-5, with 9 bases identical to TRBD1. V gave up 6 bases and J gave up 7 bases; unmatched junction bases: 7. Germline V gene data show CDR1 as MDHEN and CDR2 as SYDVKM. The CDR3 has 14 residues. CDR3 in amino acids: CASSPDRGWQPQHF. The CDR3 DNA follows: TGTGCCAGCAGCCCGGACAGGGGTTGGCAGCCCCAGCATTTT.

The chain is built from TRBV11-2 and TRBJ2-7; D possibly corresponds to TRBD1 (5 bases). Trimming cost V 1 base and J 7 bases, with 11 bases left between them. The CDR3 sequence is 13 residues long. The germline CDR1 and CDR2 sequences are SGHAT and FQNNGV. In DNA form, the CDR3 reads TGTGCCAGCAGCTTAGTACACAAGGGGGAGCAGTACTTC. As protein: CASSLVHKGEQYF.

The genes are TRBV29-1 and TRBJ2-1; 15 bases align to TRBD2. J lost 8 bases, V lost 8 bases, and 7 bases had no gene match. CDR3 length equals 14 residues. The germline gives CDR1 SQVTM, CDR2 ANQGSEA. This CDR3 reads CSPTGLAGGDEQFF. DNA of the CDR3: TGCAGCCCGACGGGACTAGCGGGAGGAGATGAGCAGTTCTTC.

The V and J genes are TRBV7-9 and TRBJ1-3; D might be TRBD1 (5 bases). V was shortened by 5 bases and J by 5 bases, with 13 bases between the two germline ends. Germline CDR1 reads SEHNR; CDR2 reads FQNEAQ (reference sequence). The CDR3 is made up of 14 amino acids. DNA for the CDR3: TGTGCCAGCAGCCTAGAGGGGCGACGAAACACCATATATTTT. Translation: CASSLEGRRNTIYF. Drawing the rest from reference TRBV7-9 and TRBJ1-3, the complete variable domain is DTGVSQNPRHKITKRGQNVTFRCDPISEHNRLYWYRQTLGQGPEFLTYFQNEAQLEKSRLLSDRFSAERPKGSFSTLEIQRTEQGDSAMYLCASSLEGRRNTIYFGEGSWLTVV.

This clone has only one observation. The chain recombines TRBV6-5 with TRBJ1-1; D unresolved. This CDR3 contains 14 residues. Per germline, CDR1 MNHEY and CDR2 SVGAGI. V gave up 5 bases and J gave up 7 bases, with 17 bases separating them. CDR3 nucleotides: TGTGCCAGCAGTCGTCGCCTTATGAGTAATGAAGCTTTCTTT. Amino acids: CASSRRLMSNEAFF.

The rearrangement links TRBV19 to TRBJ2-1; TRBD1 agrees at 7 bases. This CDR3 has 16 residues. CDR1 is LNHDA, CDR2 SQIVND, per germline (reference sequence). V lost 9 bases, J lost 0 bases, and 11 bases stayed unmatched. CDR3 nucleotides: TGTGCCAGCAAAGAGCAGGGGGTAAGCTCCTACAATGAGCAGTTCTTC. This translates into CASKEQGVSSYNEQFF.

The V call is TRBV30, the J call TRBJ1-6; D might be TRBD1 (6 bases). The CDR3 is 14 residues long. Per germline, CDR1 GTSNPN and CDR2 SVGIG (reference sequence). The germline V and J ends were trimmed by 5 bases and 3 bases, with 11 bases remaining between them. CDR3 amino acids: CAWGRTDYNSPLHF. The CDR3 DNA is TGTGCCTGGGGGAGGACAGACTATAATTCACCCCTCCACTTT.

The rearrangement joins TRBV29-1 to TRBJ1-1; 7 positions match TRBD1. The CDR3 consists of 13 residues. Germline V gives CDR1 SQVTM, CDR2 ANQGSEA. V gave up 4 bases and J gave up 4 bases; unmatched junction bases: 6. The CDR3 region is CSVAGTAVTEAFF. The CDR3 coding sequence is TGCAGCGTTGCAGGGACAGCGGTCACTGAAGCTTTCTTT. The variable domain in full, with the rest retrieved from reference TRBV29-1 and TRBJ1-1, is SAVISQKPSRDICQRGTSLTIQCQVDSQVTMMFWYRQQPGQSLTLIATANQGSEATYESGFVIDKFPISRPNLTFSTLTVSNMSPEDSSIYLCSVAGTAVTEAFFGQGTRLTVV.

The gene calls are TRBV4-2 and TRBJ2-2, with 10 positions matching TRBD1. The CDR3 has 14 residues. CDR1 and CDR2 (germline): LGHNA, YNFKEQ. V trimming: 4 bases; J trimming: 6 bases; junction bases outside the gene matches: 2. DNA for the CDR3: TGTGCCAGCAGCCCGGGACAGGGGTCCGGGGAGCTGTTTTTT. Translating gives CASSPGQGSGELFF.

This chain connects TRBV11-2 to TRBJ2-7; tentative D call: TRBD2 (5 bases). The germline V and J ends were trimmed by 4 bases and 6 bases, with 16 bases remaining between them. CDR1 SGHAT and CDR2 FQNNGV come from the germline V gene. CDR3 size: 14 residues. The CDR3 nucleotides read TGTGCCAGCAGCTCTGCGGGTCTCGGCAGCGAGCAGTACTTC. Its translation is CASSSAGLGSEQYF.